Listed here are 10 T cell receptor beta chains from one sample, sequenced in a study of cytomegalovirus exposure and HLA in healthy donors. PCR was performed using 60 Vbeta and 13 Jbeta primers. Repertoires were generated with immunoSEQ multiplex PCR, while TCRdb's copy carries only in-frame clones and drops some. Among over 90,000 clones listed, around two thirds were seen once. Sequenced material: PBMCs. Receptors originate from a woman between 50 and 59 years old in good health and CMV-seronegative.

The CDR3 loop reads CASHSLRGTGLTGYTF. In nucleotides, the CDR3 is TGTGCCAGCCATTCCCTCCGGGGGACAGGGCTTACTGGCTACACCTTC. The rearrangement joins TRBV11-2 to TRBJ1-2; 9 nucleotides match TRBD1. The CDR3 extends over 16 amino acids. V gave up 8 bases and J gave up 7 bases; unmatched junction bases: 17. CDR1 is SGHAT and CDR2 is FQNNGV in the germline V gene. Full variable domain (remainder filled in from reference TRBV11-2 and TRBJ1-2): EAGVAQSPRYKIIEKRQSVAFWCNPISGHATLYWYQQILGQGPKLLIQFQNNGVVDDSQLPKDRFSAERLKGVDSTLKIQPAKLEDSAVYLCASHSLRGTGLTGYTFGSGTRLTVV.

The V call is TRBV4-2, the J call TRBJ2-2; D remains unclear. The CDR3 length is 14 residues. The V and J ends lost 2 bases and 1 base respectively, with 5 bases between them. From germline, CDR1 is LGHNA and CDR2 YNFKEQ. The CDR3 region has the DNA TGTGCCAGCAGCCAAACAGAGAACACCGGGGAGCTGTTTTTT. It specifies CASSQTENTGELFF.

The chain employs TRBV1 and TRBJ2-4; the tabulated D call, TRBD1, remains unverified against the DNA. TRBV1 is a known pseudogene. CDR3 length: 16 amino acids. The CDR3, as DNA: TGCACCAGCAGCCAAGGACAGATATTAGCCAAAAACATTCAGTACTTC. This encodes CTSSQGQILAKNIQYF.

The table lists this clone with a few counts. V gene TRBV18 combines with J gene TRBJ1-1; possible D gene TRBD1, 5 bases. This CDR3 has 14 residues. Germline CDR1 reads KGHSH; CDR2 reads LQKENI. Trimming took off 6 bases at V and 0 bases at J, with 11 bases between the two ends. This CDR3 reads CASSQQDMNTEAFF. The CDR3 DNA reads TGTGCCAGCTCCCAACAGGACATGAACACTGAAGCTTTCTTT.

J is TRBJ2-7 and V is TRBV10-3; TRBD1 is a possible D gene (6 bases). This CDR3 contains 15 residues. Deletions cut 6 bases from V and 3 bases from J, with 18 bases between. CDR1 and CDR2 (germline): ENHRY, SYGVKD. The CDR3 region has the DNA TGTGCCATCAGCCTAAACAGGGAGCCCCTCTACGAGCAGTACTTC. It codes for CAISLNREPLYEQYF.

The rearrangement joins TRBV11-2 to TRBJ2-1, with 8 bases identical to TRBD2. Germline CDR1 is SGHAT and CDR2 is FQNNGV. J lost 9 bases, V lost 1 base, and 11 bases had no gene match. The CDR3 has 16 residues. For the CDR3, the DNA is TGTGCCAGCAGCTTAGTCCCCGCGGGGGGTAATATTGAGCAGTTCTTC. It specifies CASSLVPAGGNIEQFF.

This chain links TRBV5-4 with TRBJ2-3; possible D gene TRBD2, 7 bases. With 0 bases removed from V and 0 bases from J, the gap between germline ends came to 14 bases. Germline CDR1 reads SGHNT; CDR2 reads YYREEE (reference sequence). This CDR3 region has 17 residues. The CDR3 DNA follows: TGTGCCAGCAGCTTGGAGGGGGGCGGGGGTAGCACAGATACGCAGTATTTT. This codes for CASSLEGGGGSTDTQYF.

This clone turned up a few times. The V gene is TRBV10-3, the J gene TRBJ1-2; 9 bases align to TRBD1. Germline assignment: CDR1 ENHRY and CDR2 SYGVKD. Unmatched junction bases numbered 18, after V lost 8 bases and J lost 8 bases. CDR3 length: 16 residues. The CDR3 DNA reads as TGTGCCATCGCCCCTCCCGGGACAGGGAGAAGGGTAGGCTACACCTTC. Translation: CAIAPPGTGRRVGYTF.

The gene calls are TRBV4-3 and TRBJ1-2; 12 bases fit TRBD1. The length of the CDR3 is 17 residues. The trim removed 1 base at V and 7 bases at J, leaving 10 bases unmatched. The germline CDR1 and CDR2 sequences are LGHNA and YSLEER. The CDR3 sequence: CASSQAGTGGGFGGYTF. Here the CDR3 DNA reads TGCGCCAGCAGCCAAGCGGGGACAGGGGGCGGTTTTGGTGGCTACACCTTC.

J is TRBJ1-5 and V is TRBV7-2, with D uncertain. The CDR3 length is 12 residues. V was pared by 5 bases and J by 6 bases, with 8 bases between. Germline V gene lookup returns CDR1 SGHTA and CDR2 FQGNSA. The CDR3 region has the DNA TGTGCCAGCAGCCTCCCTCCTCAGCCCCAGCATTTT. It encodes CASSLPPQPQHF.